This paragraph covers one T cell receptor beta chain sequence. TCRdb keeps only in-frame clones here, not all; method: immunoSEQ multiplex PCR. The sample contains roughly 180,000 clones, 70% to 90% of which appear only once. The J segment lost 6 bases and the V segment lost 1 base, leaving 9 bases of the junction unmatched. The germline V gene has CDR1 MNHNS and CDR2 SASEGT. The CDR3 is 16 amino acids. Seattle-derived patients entered the study during active infection and were followed longitudinally. This sample stems from a study of blood T cell repertoires in COVID-19. Sample: peripheral blood. V is TRBV6-1 and J is TRBJ2-3; 8 bases map to TRBD2. This TCR was sampled from a woman aged 50 to 65 with COVID-19, enrolled during active disease. The CDR3 DNA reads as TGTGCCAGCAGTGAAGAATACGGACTAGCATCCGATACGCAGTATTTT. Protein product: CASSEEYGLASDTQYF.